This T cell receptor beta chain originates from a study of cytomegalovirus exposure and HLA in healthy donors. Overall study findings and caveats: The authors later found TCR association rates varying by HLA locus, with DRB1 most and HLA-C fewest. Reported results showed that the classifier diagnosed cytomegalovirus status with high specificity and sensitivity.

A word on this clone: Antigen unknown.

The PCR made use of 60 Vbeta and 13 Jbeta primers. Sequenced by immunoSEQ multiplex PCR; TCRdb stores in-frame clones only, minus some. The sample carries about 160,000 clones, 80% recorded once. Germline V gene data show CDR1 as PRHDT and CDR2 as FYEKMQ (reference sequence). V shed 5 bases and J shed 1 base, with 14 bases lying between them. This CDR3 contains 15 residues. Despite likely unrecorded immune exposures, the donors were nominally healthy at the time of sampling. This sequence joins TRBV13 and TRBJ1-1; D is unresolved. The receptor was derived from a young man in good health and CMV-seronegative. Input material: PBMCs. This CDR3 is CASSPPTPPNTEAFF. The DNA of the CDR3 is TGTGCCAGCAGCCCTCCGACACCACCGAACACTGAAGCTTTCTTT.